A single sample gave rise to the 22 T cell receptor beta chains below, sequenced in a study of T cell repertoires in cytomegalovirus infection. Their recognized antigens are unknown. MiXCR, run by TCRdb on the reads, gives a single entry per CDR3 protein. Of about 130,000 distinct CDR3 sequences listed, more than 25% are singletons. This specimen was CD8+ T cells from cultured PBMCs, taken from culture after CMV antigen stimulation. These receptors were taken from a human donor in good health (CMV status not recorded). Some clones in this sample may be carry-over from other donors' samples.

The rearrangement joins TRBV29-1 to TRBJ2-1; 9 positions match TRBD2. Per germline, CDR1 SQVTM and CDR2 ANQGSEA. V lost 4 bases, J lost 4 bases, and 17 bases stayed unmatched. The CDR3 is 18 residues long. CDR3 region: CSVGGGAGGPIKYNEQFF. The CDR3 DNA reads TGCAGCGTTGGAGGAGGGGCGGGGGGGCCAATCAAGTACAATGAGCAGTTCTTC.

This sequence joins TRBV20-1 and TRBJ2-1; weak D call: TRBD1 (6 bases). Per germline, CDR1 DFQATT and CDR2 SNEGSKA (reference sequence). V was pared by 0 bases and J by 0 bases, with 12 bases between. The CDR3 is 16 residues long. In nucleotides, the CDR3 is TGCAGTGCTAGAGATCAAGGGGGAAGCTCCTACAATGAGCAGTTCTTC. Amino acid sequence: CSARDQGGSSYNEQFF.

This clonotype was seen many times. The J gene is TRBJ2-7, the V gene TRBV6-2 or TRBV6-3; D call uncertain. V gave up 4 bases and J gave up 0 bases, with 7 bases separating them. The CDR3 runs to 13 residues. In germline, CDR1 is MNHEY, CDR2 SVGEGT. In DNA, the CDR3 is TGTGCCAGCAGTTCTCTTGACTCCTACGAGCAGTACTTC. The encoded protein is CASSSLDSYEQYF.

The CDR3 protein is CASSARGHEVSTEAFF. CDR3 nucleotide sequence: TGCGCCAGCAGCGCCAGGGGGCACGAGGTGTCGACTGAAGCTTTCTTT. The rearrangement joins TRBV5-1 to TRBJ1-1; TRBD1 agrees at 8 bases. The CDR3 is 16 residues long. Per germline, CDR1 SGHRS and CDR2 YFSETQ. V lost 4 bases and J lost 5; bases outside the gene matches: 13. The full variable domain, its missing parts supplied by reference TRBV5-1 and TRBJ1-1, is KAGVTQTPRYLIKTRGQQVTLSCSPISGHRSVSWYQQTPGQGLQFLFEYFSETQRNKGNFPGRFSGRQFSNSRSEMNVSTLELGDSALYLCASSARGHEVSTEAFFGQGTRLTVV.

This chain uses TRBV5-6 with TRBJ2-3, with 10 nucleotides matching TRBD1. The length of the CDR3 is 16 residues. Germline V gene data show CDR1 as SGHDT and CDR2 as YYEEEE. After removal of 2 bases from V and 2 bases from J, the junction contained 5 bases not matched to a gene. CDR3 coding DNA: TGTGCCAGCAGCTTTTCGACAGGGGGCCCCACAGATACGCAGTATTTT. As protein: CASSFSTGGPTDTQYF.

The CDR3 sequence is CASSGRIRQKDQPQHF. The CDR3 DNA follows: TGTGCCAGCAGTGGACGGATTCGACAGAAGGATCAGCCCCAGCATTTT. The chain carries TRBV2 and TRBJ1-5; a weak D match, TRBD1 (5 bases). Germline-derived CDR1 and CDR2 are SNHLY and FYNNEI. Trimming stripped 4 bases from V and 5 bases from J, with 18 bases between. This CDR3 has 16 residues. The variable domain in full, completed from reference TRBV2 and TRBJ1-5, reads EPEVTQTPSHQVTQMGQEVILRCVPISNHLYFYWYRQILGQKVEFLVSFYNNEISEKSEIFDDQFSVERPDGSNFTLKIRSTKLEDSAMYFCASSGRIRQKDQPQHFGDGTRLSIL.

The chain recombines TRBV4-1 with TRBJ2-5; either TRBD1 or TRBD2 may supply D (5 bases each). The CDR3 has 20 residues. The V and J ends lost 4 bases and 0 bases respectively, with 27 bases between them. Germline assignment: CDR1 MGHRA and CDR2 YSYEKL. The CDR3 spells CASSPLAGTAAGGHQETQYF. Written as DNA, the CDR3 is TGCGCCAGCAGCCCCCTAGCCGGGACGGCCGCCGGAGGACACCAAGAGACCCAGTACTTC.

As for this clonotype: At one of its ends the junction is not consistent with the germline gene, which may arise from a read error. The chain links TRBV6-1 to TRBJ2-7; the D gene is possibly TRBD2 (6 bases). Germline CDR1 MNHNS, CDR2 SASEGT. This CDR3 has 10 residues. CDR3 sequence: CASNGGTPDF. CDR3 in DNA: TGTGCCAGCAATGGGGGGACGCCAGACTTC.

This clonotype occurred many times. V and J are TRBV11-2 and TRBJ2-7; 9 positions match TRBD1. The CDR3 spans 14 residues. Germline V CDR1 and CDR2: SGHAT, FQNNGV. The trim removed 5 bases at V and 2 bases at J, leaving 4 bases unmatched. CDR3 nucleotide sequence: TGTGCCAGCAGCACCGGGACAGGGACCTACGAGCAGTACTTC. The encoded protein is CASSTGTGTYEQYF. The whole variable domain, filled in from reference TRBV11-2 and TRBJ2-7, reads EAGVAQSPRYKIIEKRQSVAFWCNPISGHATLYWYQQILGQGPKLLIQFQNNGVVDDSQLPKDRFSAERLKGVDSTLKIQPAKLEDSAVYLCASSTGTGTYEQYFGPGTRLTVT.

This rearrangement joins TRBV7-9 to TRBJ1-1; D not certain. Germline V gene sequence: CDR1 SEHNR, CDR2 FQNEAQ (reference sequence). V lost 2 bases to trimming and J lost 0 bases, with 19 bases between them. This CDR3 comprises 18 residues. This CDR3 reads CASSLLRTASFMNTEAFF. Here the CDR3 DNA reads TGTGCCAGCAGCTTACTCAGAACGGCGTCCTTTATGAACACTGAAGCTTTCTTT.

This clonotype is a singleton in its sample. The chain joins TRBV29-1 to TRBJ2-1, with 7 bases aligning to TRBD1. The J segment lost 0 bases and the V segment lost 5 bases, leaving 4 bases of the junction unmatched. The germline CDR1 and CDR2 sequences are SQVTM and ANQGSEA. This CDR3 contains 14 residues. The CDR3 nucleotides are TGCAGCGTTAAGACAGGGAACTCCTACAATGAGCAGTTCTTC. This codes for CSVKTGNSYNEQFF.

The genes are TRBV4-1 and TRBJ2-5, with D tentatively TRBD1 or TRBD2 (5 bases each). CDR3 size: 16 residues. V shed 4 bases and J shed 1 base, with 16 bases lying between them. Germline assignment: CDR1 MGHRA and CDR2 YSYEKL. CDR3 region: CASSLRAGGTQETQYF. For the CDR3, the DNA is TGCGCCAGCAGCCTGAGGGCTGGGGGAACCCAAGAGACCCAGTACTTC.

The chain employs TRBV7-6 and TRBJ2-3; 9 nucleotides match TRBD1. The CDR3 has 15 amino acids. Trimming at V came to 6 bases and at J to 3 bases, leaving 7 bases not matched to a gene. Germline V CDR1 and CDR2: SGHVS, FNYEAQ. In DNA, the CDR3 is TGTGCCAGCAGTCACCGGGACAGGGAGACAGATACGCAGTATTTT. Translated: CASSHRDRETDTQYF.

This clonotype was seen just once. DNA of the CDR3: TGTGCCAGCAGCGGTTATGCTAAGAACACCGGGGAGCTGTTTTTT. It encodes CASSGYAKNTGELFF. V gene TRBV5-6 combines with J gene TRBJ2-2; no clear D gene. The CDR3 has 15 residues. V lost 4 bases and J lost 1, with 11 bases in between. CDR1 SGHDT and CDR2 YYEEEE come from the germline V gene.

The chain couples TRBV4-3 to TRBJ2-1, with D possibly matching TRBD2 (5 bases). Trimming took off 2 bases at V and 7 bases at J, with 12 bases between the two ends. The germline V gene encodes CDR1 LGHNA and CDR2 YSLEER. This CDR3 spans 14 amino acids. The CDR3 here is CASSQYGPGNEQFF. In DNA form, the CDR3 reads TGCGCCAGCAGCCAATACGGCCCGGGGAATGAGCAGTTCTTC.

The CDR3 reads CASSFTPGHSSYEQYF. CDR3 DNA sequence: TGCGCCAGCAGCTTTACCCCCGGACACAGCTCCTACGAGCAGTACTTC. This chain uses TRBV5-1 with TRBJ2-7, with D perhaps TRBD1 (5 bases). Trimming stripped 2 bases from V and 0 bases from J, with 15 bases between. Germline-derived CDR1 and CDR2 are SGHRS and YFSETQ. The length of the CDR3 is 16 residues.

The table lists this clonotype with many counts. The chain employs TRBV20-1 and TRBJ2-1; perhaps TRBD1 as D (5 bases). CDR3 length equals 14 residues. V lost 4 bases and J lost 3, with 13 bases in between. From germline, CDR1 is DFQATT and CDR2 SNEGSKA (reference sequence). In DNA form, the CDR3 reads TGCAGTGCTAATAGGGCAGGGCGCTACAATGAGCAGTTCTTC. Encoded protein: CSANRAGRYNEQFF.

The table lists this clonotype with a few counts. This rearrangement joins TRBV4-1 to TRBJ1-1, with D possibly TRBD1 on 5 matching bases. Trimming shortened V by 1 base and J by 10 bases, and 19 bases separated the two germline ends. This CDR3 is built from 15 residues. From germline, CDR1 is MGHRA and CDR2 YSYEKL. CDR3: CASSQGGPVGFGAFF. In DNA form, the CDR3 reads TGCGCCAGCAGCCAAGGGGGACCGGTAGGATTTGGAGCTTTCTTT.

The V call is TRBV7-8, the J call TRBJ2-7, with D possibly TRBD1 on 5 matching bases. V gave up 0 bases and J gave up 0 bases, with 12 bases separating them. The CDR3 spans 16 residues. Germline V lookup: CDR1 SGHVS, CDR2 FQNEAQ. The CDR3 DNA follows: TGTGCCAGCAGCTTAGCGCCCGACAGTGACTCCTACGAGCAGTACTTC. Protein sequence: CASSLAPDSDSYEQYF.

A few counts support this clonotype. The chain carries TRBV6-2 or TRBV6-3 and TRBJ1-5; D remains ambiguous. Per germline, CDR1 MNHEY and CDR2 SVGEGT. This CDR3 is 15 amino acids long. The V end lost 2 bases, the J end lost 2 bases, and 10 bases lay between the germline ends. The CDR3 is CASSYTLKGNQPQHF. CDR3 DNA sequence: TGTGCCAGCAGTTACACGCTTAAGGGCAATCAGCCCCAGCATTTT.

The chain couples TRBV11-2 to TRBJ1-2, with 12 nucleotides matching TRBD1. The J segment lost 7 bases and the V segment lost 3 bases, leaving 6 bases of the junction unmatched. The CDR3 runs 15 residues. Germline CDR1 and CDR2: SGHAT and FQNNGV. The CDR3 DNA reads TGTGCCAGCAGCTTTACGGGACAGGGGGCGAGTGGCTACACCTTC. As protein: CASSFTGQGASGYTF. The whole variable domain, filled in from reference TRBV11-2 and TRBJ1-2, reads EAGVAQSPRYKIIEKRQSVAFWCNPISGHATLYWYQQILGQGPKLLIQFQNNGVVDDSQLPKDRFSAERLKGVDSTLKIQPAKLEDSAVYLCASSFTGQGASGYTFGSGTRLTVV.

This clonotype has a handful of counts. V usage is TRBV7-9 and J usage is TRBJ2-1; possible D gene TRBD1, 5 bases. The CDR3 extends over 16 amino acids. Per the germline V gene, CDR1 is SEHNR and CDR2 is FQNEAQ (reference sequence). The V and J ends lost 0 bases and 8 bases respectively, with 17 bases between them. DNA for the CDR3: TGTGCCAGCAGCTTAGCAGGACAACTTCTTACTGATGAGCAGTTCTTC. This encodes CASSLAGQLLTDEQFF.